These 24 T cell receptor beta chains share one sample of origin, sequenced in a study of long-term antiretroviral therapy in people with HIV. A v3.0 immunoSEQ assay was performed at survey level. TCRdb's table, derived via immunoSEQ multiplex PCR, lists solely in-frame clones and lacks some. The sample carries about 25,000 clones, about 83% recorded once. Specimen: unsorted PBMCs, collected 3 years after starting antiretroviral therapy. These receptors came from a man aged 18 to 30 with HIV.

This clone has a single count. The rearrangement links TRBV5-1 to TRBJ2-2, with D perhaps matching TRBD2 (6 bases). Trimming removed 6 bases at V and 7 bases at J, with 13 bases between. The CDR3 extends over 13 amino acids. CDR1 SGHRS and CDR2 YFSETQ come from the germline V gene. CDR3 nucleotide sequence: TGCGCCAGCAACGCTTGGGGGGACGGGGAGCTGTTTTTT. It yields the protein CASNAWGDGELFF.

V and J are TRBV5-6 and TRBJ2-3; D is uncertain. Germline V gene data show CDR1 as SGHDT and CDR2 as YYEEEE. V was clipped by 0 bases and J by 5 bases, with 7 bases between them. The CDR3 sequence is 13 residues long. This CDR3 is CASSLDRGDTQYF. DNA for the CDR3: TGTGCCAGCAGCTTGGACCGAGGAGATACGCAGTATTTT.

The chain is built from TRBV5-1 and TRBJ2-7, with TRBD1 as a possible D gene (6 bases). The CDR3 contains 14 residues. Trimming pared 3 bases from V and 8 bases from J, leaving 18 bases between. Germline assignment: CDR1 SGHRS and CDR2 YFSETQ. The CDR3 sequence is CASSYDSNRAQQYF. The CDR3 nucleotides are TGCGCCAGCAGCTACGATTCGAACAGGGCCCAGCAGTACTTC. The variable domain in full, completed from reference TRBV5-1 and TRBJ2-7, reads KAGVTQTPRYLIKTRGQQVTLSCSPISGHRSVSWYQQTPGQGLQFLFEYFSETQRNKGNFPGRFSGRQFSNSRSEMNVSTLELGDSALYLCASSYDSNRAQQYFGPGTRLTVT.

The CDR3 reads CASSYSRGETQYF. DNA of the CDR3: TGTGCCAGCAGTTATTCCCGGGGAGAGACCCAGTACTTC. This chain connects TRBV11-3 to TRBJ2-5, with TRBD2 as a possible D gene (5 bases). The V gene lost 6 bases and the J gene lost 4 bases, with 12 bases spanning the gap. The length of the CDR3 is 13 residues. Germline assignment: CDR1 SGHNT and CDR2 YENEEA.

The chain joins TRBV28 to TRBJ1-5; D is ambiguous. The germline V gene encodes CDR1 MDHEN and CDR2 SYDVKM. This CDR3 is 13 amino acids long. V was pared by 6 bases and J by 1 base, with 7 bases between. CDR3 region: CASSRQSNQPQHF. For the CDR3, the DNA is TGTGCCAGCAGCAGGCAAAGCAATCAGCCCCAGCATTTT.

CDR3 loop: CASSYRPTGNYGYTF. The CDR3 DNA is TGTGCCAGCAGTTATCGCCCGACAGGGAACTATGGCTACACCTTC. This chain links TRBV6-5 with TRBJ1-2; 7 nucleotides match TRBD1. The CDR3 is 15 residues long. V lost 3 bases to trimming and J lost 2 bases; unmatched junction nucleotides: 6. Germline assignment: CDR1 MNHEY and CDR2 SVGAGI.

V usage is TRBV29-1 and J usage is TRBJ1-1; no reliable D call. This CDR3 is built from 11 residues. The V and J ends lost 7 bases and 0 bases respectively, with 6 bases between them. The V gene's germline CDR1 is SQVTM and CDR2 ANQGSEA. The CDR3 sequence is CSAVVNTEAFF. CDR3 coding DNA: TGCAGCGCAGTTGTGAACACTGAAGCTTTCTTT.

To note about this clone: This CDR3 fails to terminate in the conserved phenylalanine or tryptophan, so it likely reflects a read error. The DNA is omitted, as the CDR3 cannot be located on it reliably, and the CDR3 follows TCRdb's listing. The rearrangement uses TRBV7-7 and TRBJ2-7. The CDR3 spans 13 residues, counting both ends. The germline V gene encodes CDR1 SSHAT and CDR2 FNYEAQ (reference sequence). CDR3 sequence reads: CASSLEIRCDGTD.

The genes are TRBV28 and TRBJ2-2; 9 bases match TRBD2. The ends lost 1 base at V and 5 bases at J; junction bases unmatched: 5. This CDR3 has 16 amino acids. The germline gives CDR1 MDHEN, CDR2 SYDVKM. The CDR3 spells CASSLSAGGVTGELFF. The CDR3 nucleotides are TGTGCCAGCAGTTTATCAGCGGGGGGTGTGACCGGGGAGCTGTTTTTT.

The V gene is TRBV5-1, the J gene TRBJ2-7; 7 nucleotides agree with TRBD2. The V segment lost 0 bases and the J segment 7 bases; nucleotides outside the gene matches: 7. The germline CDR1 and CDR2 sequences are SGHRS and YFSETQ. The CDR3 has 14 amino acids. The CDR3 spells CASSLGVGEGEQYF. CDR3 in DNA: TGCGCCAGCAGCTTGGGAGTGGGGGAGGGAGAGCAGTACTTC. The variable domain in full, with the rest retrieved from reference TRBV5-1 and TRBJ2-7, is KAGVTQTPRYLIKTRGQQVTLSCSPISGHRSVSWYQQTPGQGLQFLFEYFSETQRNKGNFPGRFSGRQFSNSRSEMNVSTLELGDSALYLCASSLGVGEGEQYFGPGTRLTVT.

V and J are TRBV15 and TRBJ2-2; 7 bases fit TRBD1. CDR1 is LNHNV, CDR2 YYDKDF, per germline (reference sequence). With 6 bases clipped from V and 6 bases from J, the junction kept 4 bases outside the gene matches. The CDR3 is 13 residues long. The CDR3 nucleotides read TGTGCCACCAGTCCTGACAGGGCCGGGGAGCTGTTTTTT. Translated, it gives CATSPDRAGELFF.

DNA for the CDR3: TGTGCCAGCAGCCCCCGTGGGGGGGGCCCTGGGGAGACCCAGTACTTC. Its protein is CASSPRGGGPGETQYF. V and J are TRBV7-8 and TRBJ2-5; D is possibly TRBD2 (7 bases). This CDR3 is 16 amino acids long. The V end was cut by 5 bases, the J end by 5 bases, with 21 bases between. CDR1 and CDR2 (germline): SGHVS, FQNEAQ.

J is TRBJ2-5 and V is TRBV18; 7 bases fit TRBD1. Losses at the gene ends were 9 bases for V and 5 bases for J; bases not matched to a gene: 15. Looked up from germline, CDR1 is KGHSH and CDR2 is LQKENI. The CDR3 is 15 residues long. DNA of the CDR3: TGTGCCAGTTGCGCGATTCGGGACAGCATGGAGACCCAGTACTTC. Its translation is CASCAIRDSMETQYF.

The chain has TRBV28 and TRBJ1-6, with D uncertain. The V gene lost 10 bases and the J gene lost 5 bases, with 12 bases spanning the gap. CDR3 length equals 13 residues. Per germline, CDR1 MDHEN and CDR2 SYDVKM. The CDR3 DNA reads TGTGCCACAGAAGACTTGGATAATTCACCCCTCCACTTT. Translated, it gives CATEDLDNSPLHF.

The V gene is TRBV6-4, the J gene TRBJ2-2; tentative D call: TRBD1 (5 bases). V was shortened by 0 bases and J by 3 bases, with 11 bases between the two germline ends. This CDR3 is built from 16 residues. Looked up from germline, CDR1 is MRHNA and CDR2 is SNTAGT. The CDR3 loop reads CASSDSAGLDTGELFF. The DNA of the CDR3 is TGTGCCAGCAGTGACTCGGCAGGGTTAGACACCGGGGAGCTGTTTTTT.

The sample holds one count of this clone. V and J are TRBV10-3 and TRBJ1-2, with a possible D match to TRBD1 (6 bases). Germline assignment: CDR1 ENHRY and CDR2 SYGVKD. This CDR3 spans 14 amino acids. V lost 6 bases to trimming and J lost 8 bases, with 19 bases between them. CDR3 in DNA: TGTGCCATCAGCGGATTCACAGGGAGGGGAGGCTACACCTTC. Its translation: CAISGFTGRGGYTF.

There are a few counts of this clone. The CDR3 DNA is TGTGCCAGCAGCCTCGACAGCTCCTATCAGCCCCAGCATTTT. This encodes CASSLDSSYQPQHF. V is TRBV6-5 and J is TRBJ1-5, with a possible D match to TRBD1 (5 bases). The V gene lost 6 bases and the J gene lost 5 bases, with 14 bases spanning the gap. This CDR3 comprises 14 residues. Germline loops: CDR1 MNHEY, CDR2 SVGAGI.

The V and J genes are TRBV9 and TRBJ2-1; D could derive from TRBD1 or TRBD2 (6 bases each). Germline CDR1 is SGDLS and CDR2 is YYNGEE. CDR3 length: 15 amino acids. V was clipped by 4 bases and J by 6 bases, with 17 bases between them. The CDR3 sequence: CASSPRSGAGNEQFF. Here the CDR3 DNA reads TGTGCCAGCAGCCCCCGTTCGGGGGCGGGCAATGAGCAGTTCTTC. Full variable domain (remainder filled in from reference TRBV9 and TRBJ2-1): DSGVTQTPKHLITATGQRVTLRCSPRSGDLSVYWYQQSLDQGLQFLIQYYNGEERAKGNILERFSAQQFPDLHSELNLSSLELGDSALYFCASSPRSGAGNEQFFGPGTRLTVL.

This sequence joins TRBV25-1 and TRBJ2-6; no reliable D call. The CDR3 consists of 16 residues. CDR1 is MGHDK, CDR2 SYGVNS, per germline. Deletions cut 4 bases from V and 3 bases from J, with 13 bases between. This CDR3 reads CASSGGGVDGANVLTF. The CDR3 region has the DNA TGTGCCAGCAGTGGCGGTGGGGTCGATGGGGCCAACGTCCTGACTTTC.

This chain links TRBV7-2 with TRBJ2-7; 8 bases map to TRBD1. The CDR3 sequence is 16 residues long. Germline V gene data show CDR1 as SGHTA and CDR2 as FQGNSA. With 1 base clipped from V and 4 bases from J, the junction kept 9 bases outside the gene matches. For the CDR3, the DNA is TGTGCCAGCAGCTTAGTGGGACAGGCAGCTACGTACGAGCAGTACTTC. It encodes CASSLVGQAATYEQYF.

This sequence joins TRBV2 and TRBJ2-7; D not resolved. Between the trimmed V and J ends, which lost 5 bases and 4 bases, there was a span of 9 bases. The length of the CDR3 is 12 residues. Germline V gene data show CDR1 as SNHLY and CDR2 as FYNNEI. The CDR3 sequence: CASSTDGYEQYF. CDR3 nucleotides: TGTGCCAGCAGTACCGACGGATACGAGCAGTACTTC. Filled out from reference TRBV2 and TRBJ2-7, the complete variable domain reads EPEVTQTPSHQVTQMGQEVILRCVPISNHLYFYWYRQILGQKVEFLVSFYNNEISEKSEIFDDQFSVERPDGSNFTLKIRSTKLEDSAMYFCASSTDGYEQYFGPGTRLTVT.

For the CDR3, the DNA is TGTGCCACCAGCAGAGACCGGGCACAGTCCTATGGCTACACCTTC. Translating gives CATSRDRAQSYGYTF. This chain connects TRBV15 to TRBJ1-2; unclear D gene. Trimming shortened V by 0 bases and J by 4 bases, and 12 bases separated the two germline ends. CDR1 and CDR2 from the germline V gene are LNHNV and YYDKDF (reference sequence). The CDR3 runs to 15 residues.

The J gene is TRBJ1-5, the V gene TRBV19, with D perhaps TRBD1 (6 bases). CDR1 LNHDA and CDR2 SQIVND come from the germline V gene (reference sequence). V shed 3 bases and J shed 5 bases, with 8 bases lying between them. This CDR3 has 13 amino acids. The CDR3 DNA follows: TGTGCCAGTAGTATCGGGGGCGATCAGCCCCAGCATTTT. Translating gives CASSIGGDQPQHF.

Only a few counts were recorded for this clone. The chain carries TRBV28 and TRBJ1-6; D not resolved. CDR1 is MDHEN, CDR2 SYDVKM, per germline. The CDR3 sequence is 13 residues long. Trimming took off 11 bases at V and 0 bases at J, with 8 bases between the two ends. The CDR3 sequence is CALRDSYNSPLHF. The CDR3 coding sequence is TGTGCCCTGCGGGACTCCTATAATTCACCCCTCCACTTT.